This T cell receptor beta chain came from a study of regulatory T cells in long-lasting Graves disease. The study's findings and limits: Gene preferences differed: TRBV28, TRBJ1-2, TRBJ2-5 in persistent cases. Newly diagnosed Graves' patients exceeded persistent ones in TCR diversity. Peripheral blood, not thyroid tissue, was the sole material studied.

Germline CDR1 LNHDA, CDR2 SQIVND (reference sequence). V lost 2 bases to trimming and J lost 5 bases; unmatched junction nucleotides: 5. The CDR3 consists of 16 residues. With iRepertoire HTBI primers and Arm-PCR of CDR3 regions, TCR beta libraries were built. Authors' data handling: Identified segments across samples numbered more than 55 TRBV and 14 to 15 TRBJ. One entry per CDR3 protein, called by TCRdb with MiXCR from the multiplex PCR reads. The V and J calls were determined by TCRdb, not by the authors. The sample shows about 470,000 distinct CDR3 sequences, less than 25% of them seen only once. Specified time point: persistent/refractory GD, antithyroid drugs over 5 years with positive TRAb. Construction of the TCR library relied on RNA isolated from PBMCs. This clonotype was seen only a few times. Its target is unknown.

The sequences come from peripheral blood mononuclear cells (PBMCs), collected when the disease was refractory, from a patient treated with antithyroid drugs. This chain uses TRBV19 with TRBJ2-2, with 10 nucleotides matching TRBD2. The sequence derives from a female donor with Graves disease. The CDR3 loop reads CASSISSGSWTGELFF. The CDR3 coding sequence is TGTGCCAGTAGTATATCTAGCGGGAGTTGGACCGGGGAGCTGTTTTTT.